These 26 T cell receptor beta chains were all obtained from the same sample, sequenced in a study of immune characterization of retroperitoneal liposarcoma. Via MiXCR, TCRdb re-called the PCR reads, giving one row per CDR3 protein. The table has about 1,500 distinct CDR3 sequences, 35% to 50% seen once; the top ten hold 20% to 25%. Sequences were obtained from tumor tissue. These receptors originate from a female donor with retroperitoneal liposarcoma.

A remark on this clonotype: The germline gene is not matched at one end of the junction; a read error may be the cause. The chain joins TRBV7-6 to TRBJ2-3, with a possible D match to TRBD1 (6 bases). Germline V gene data show CDR1 as SGHVS and CDR2 as FNYEAQ. The CDR3 is 14 amino acids. CDR3 nucleotide sequence: TGTGCCAGCAGCTTAAGGGGGATTTCCTACGAGCAGTTCTTT. Its protein is CASSLRGISYEQFF.

This chain connects TRBV6-1 to TRBJ2-1; TRBD2 matches at 7 bases. Germline V gives CDR1 MNHNS, CDR2 SASEGT. This CDR3 has 15 residues. With 4 bases clipped from V and 4 bases from J, the junction kept 7 bases outside the gene matches. CDR3 loop: CASSAGTTAYNEQFF. DNA of the CDR3: TGTGCCAGCAGTGCCGGGACTACCGCATACAATGAGCAGTTCTTC.

V is TRBV6-6 and J is TRBJ2-1; 7 bases agree with TRBD2. The V gene end was trimmed by 2 bases and the J gene end by 2 bases; junction bases not matched to a gene: 3. The CDR3 has 15 residues. Germline lookup yields CDR1 MNHNY and CDR2 SVGAGI (reference sequence). The CDR3 here is CASSYVGGTYNEQFF. As DNA, the CDR3 is TGTGCCAGCAGTTACGTCGGGGGGACCTACAATGAGCAGTTCTTC.

In this sample, this clonotype turned up a few times. The rearrangement joins TRBV7-9 to TRBJ2-5, with 7 bases lining up with TRBD2. The DNA matches TRBJ2-7 better at its end, which makes the J call doubtful. CDR1 and CDR2 from the germline V gene are SEHNR and FQNEAQ (reference sequence). The CDR3 runs 15 residues. The CDR3 DNA reads as TGTGCCAGCAGCTTAGGCGGGAGCCGGTACTACGAGCAGTACTTC. Amino acid sequence: CASSLGGSRYYEQYF.

Worth noting for this clonotype: A junction boundary mismatches the germline segment, possibly from a read error. V usage is TRBV6-5 and J usage is TRBJ2-1, with D perhaps assigned TRBD1 or TRBD2 (5 bases each). The DNA end is more similar to TRBJ2-7, so the J call may be wrong. CDR3 length: 11 residues. Germline V gene lookup returns CDR1 MNHEY and CDR2 SVGAGI. Here the CDR3 DNA reads TGTGTCAGCTCGTGGGGGAATGAGCAGTACTTC. Its protein product is CVSSWGNEQYF.

This clonotype was counted only a few times. The rearrangement joins TRBV6-1 to TRBJ2-5; D not resolved. This CDR3 is 13 amino acids long. In germline, CDR1 is MNHNS, CDR2 SASEGT. The V and J ends lost 2 bases and 5 bases respectively, with 9 bases between them. CDR3 in amino acids: CASSEYLSETQYF. The CDR3, as DNA: TGTGCCAGCAGTGAATACTTATCGGAGACCCAGTACTTC.

This clonotype has a handful of counts. This chain links TRBV6-1 with TRBJ2-1, with D possibly matching TRBD1 (7 bases). Trimming stripped 7 bases from V and 4 bases from J, with 14 bases between. In germline, CDR1 is MNHNS, CDR2 SASEGT. The CDR3 is 14 residues long. CDR3 nucleotide sequence: TGTGCCAGCACAGGGGGGACAGTATACAATGAGCAGTTCTTC. This gives the protein CASTGGTVYNEQFF.

CDR3 amino acids: CASSWTSGRGYNEQFF. CDR3 sequence (DNA): TGTGCCAGCAGTTGGACTAGCGGGAGGGGATACAATGAGCAGTTCTTC. V gene TRBV6-1 combines with J gene TRBJ2-1; TRBD2 matches at 15 bases. Germline V CDR1 and CDR2: MNHNS, SASEGT. The ends lost 5 bases at V and 4 bases at J; junction bases unmatched: 3. The CDR3 length is 16 residues.

This clonotype is deemed large. The chain is built from TRBV7-6 and TRBJ2-1; TRBD2 agrees at 7 bases. The length of the CDR3 is 14 residues. V gave up 1 base and J gave up 13 bases; unmatched junction bases: 10. In germline, CDR1 is SGHVS, CDR2 FNYEAQ. The CDR3 here is CASSLEVVLAEQFF. The CDR3 DNA sequence: TGTGCCAGCAGCTTAGAGGTGGTTCTAGCGGAACAGTTCTTC.

The V gene is TRBV12-3 or TRBV12-4, the J gene TRBJ2-2, with D unclear. CDR3 size: 14 residues. The V end was cut by 3 bases, the J end by 2 bases, with 7 bases between. DNA for the CDR3: TGTGCCAGCAGTTTTTGGGGTAACACCGGGGAGCTGTTTTTT. Translating it yields CASSFWGNTGELFF.

The chain has TRBV6-4 and TRBJ2-1; the match to TRBD2 covers 8 bases. The J call could be wrong; TRBJ2-7 is a better fit for the DNA end. The CDR3 extends over 14 amino acids. Germline lookup yields CDR1 MRHNA and CDR2 SNTAGT. The CDR3 nucleotides read TGTGCCAGCAGTGAAGCGGGAGCGGGAGATACGCAGTACTTC. It is translated as CASSEAGAGDTQYF.

This chain uses TRBV6-5 with TRBJ2-1; 8 nucleotides line up with TRBD1. V dropped 5 bases and J dropped 5; count of bases not matched to a gene: 8. In germline, CDR1 is MNHEY, CDR2 SVGAGI. The length of the CDR3 is 15 residues. CDR3 coding DNA: TGTGCCAGCAGTAACGGGGACAGGAGAAACAATGAGCAGTTCTTC. Protein: CASSNGDRRNNEQFF.

This chain joins TRBV6-1 and TRBJ2-1; 8 nucleotides agree with TRBD2. The V gene end was trimmed by 8 bases and the J gene end by 3 bases; junction bases not matched to a gene: 9. CDR1 MNHNS and CDR2 SASEGT come from the germline V gene. The CDR3 spans 15 residues. CDR3 bases: TGTGCCAGCCGGGCGGGACTAGTCCTCTACAATGAGCAGTTCTTC. Protein sequence: CASRAGLVLYNEQFF.

The V and J genes are TRBV7-6 and TRBJ2-1; a weak D match, TRBD2 (6 bases). TRBJ2-5 explains the end of the DNA better; the J call may be wrong. The germline V gene encodes CDR1 SGHVS and CDR2 FNYEAQ. CDR3 length: 13 amino acids. CDR3 coding DNA: TGTGCCAGCAGCTTAGAGGGACTGGGGACCCAGTACTTC. Its translation: CASSLEGLGTQYF.

The V gene is TRBV7-6, the J gene TRBJ2-3; D is possibly TRBD1 (6 bases). V was trimmed by 5 bases and J by 0 bases, leaving 15 bases between them. This CDR3 is built from 16 residues. The germline CDR1 and CDR2 sequences are SGHVS and FNYEAQ. The CDR3 sequence is CASSPMTGPSTDTQYF. The CDR3 DNA reads TGTGCCAGCAGCCCGATGACAGGACCTAGCACAGATACGCAGTATTTT.

The chain joins TRBV6-1 to TRBJ2-5, with unresolved D. TRBJ2-7 explains the end of the DNA better; the J call may be wrong. This CDR3 has 14 residues. Germline CDR1 MNHNS, CDR2 SASEGT. The CDR3 region has the DNA TGTGCCAGCAAGTGGAACGACGGTACCTACGAGCAGTACTTC. It specifies CASKWNDGTYEQYF.

The chain combines TRBV5-6 with TRBJ2-5, with a weak D call TRBD1 (7 bases). V was cut by 7 bases and J by 4 bases, with 17 bases left in between. Looked up from germline, CDR1 is SGHDT and CDR2 is YYEEEE. The CDR3 covers 14 residues. The CDR3 spells CASYIQGGGETQYF. The CDR3 DNA reads as TGTGCCAGCTACATCCAGGGGGGCGGAGAGACCCAGTACTTC.

The rearrangement uses TRBV6-6 and TRBJ2-5, with 7 bases identical to TRBD1. The CDR3 has 14 amino acids. Germline CDR1 MNHNY, CDR2 SVGAGI (reference sequence). Losses at the gene ends were 5 bases for V and 3 bases for J; bases not matched to a gene: 6. The CDR3 DNA is TGTGCCAGCAGTCCGATTGGGACAGAAGAGACCCAGTACTTC. This translates into CASSPIGTEETQYF.

A few counts support this clonotype. The rearrangement joins TRBV27 to TRBJ2-1; D is perhaps TRBD2 (5 bases). Germline CDR1 is MNHEY and CDR2 is SMNVEV (reference sequence). Trimming cost V 4 bases and J 3 bases, with 10 bases left between them. The CDR3 covers 14 residues. Here the CDR3 reads CASSYRTGYNEQFF. Here the CDR3 DNA reads TGTGCCAGCAGTTACCGGACTGGCTACAATGAGCAGTTCTTC.

Turning to this clonotype: An end of the junction differs from the germline gene, which may be a read error. The gene calls are TRBV6-1 and TRBJ2-2, with a tentative D call TRBD1 (6 bases). CDR1 is MNHNS, CDR2 SASEGT, per germline. The CDR3 runs 14 residues. DNA of the CDR3: TGTGCCAGCAGTGACCGGGGACACACTGGGGAGCTGTTTTTT. This sequence encodes CASSDRGHTGELFF.

This clonotype turned up a few times. This rearrangement joins TRBV10-1 to TRBJ2-2; D might be TRBD1 (5 bases). The CDR3 length is 15 residues. Trimming left V 0 bases short and J 3 bases short, with 8 bases between. CDR1 is WNHNN, CDR2 SYGVQD, per germline (reference sequence). The CDR3 here is CASSESGRDTGELFF. For the CDR3, the DNA is TGCGCCAGCAGTGAGTCGGGCAGGGACACCGGGGAGCTGTTTTTT.

The CDR3 region has the DNA TGTGCCAGCAGTTACCAAACGTTGGGGGGCAGGGGGCACAATTCACCCCTCCACTTT. Amino acid sequence: CASSYQTLGGRGHNSPLHF. The V gene is TRBV6-5, the J gene TRBJ1-6; 8 nucleotides align to TRBD1. V dropped 2 bases and J dropped 7; count of bases not matched to a gene: 16. Germline V lookup: CDR1 MNHEY, CDR2 SVGAGI. This CDR3 has 19 residues.

By proportion, this clonotype is large. The chain carries TRBV6-1 and TRBJ2-1, with unresolved D. The J call is in doubt because the DNA end fits TRBJ2-7 better. This CDR3 contains 14 residues. Germline CDR1 reads MNHNS; CDR2 reads SASEGT. CDR3 sequence (DNA): TGTGCCAGCAGGTCTCTTGACGCGTACAATGAGCAGTACTTC. It translates to CASRSLDAYNEQYF.

This clonotype was observed a handful of times. The genes are TRBV25-1 and TRBJ2-5; TRBD1 matches at 10 bases. The CDR3 consists of 19 residues. Unmatched junction bases numbered 18, after V lost 3 bases and J lost 5 bases. Germline values: CDR1 MGHDK, CDR2 SYGVNS. The CDR3 DNA follows: TGTGCCAGCAGTGACCGCGGACAGGGGGTGGGACCCGCTTTGGAGACCCAGTACTTC. It encodes CASSDRGQGVGPALETQYF. Full variable domain (remainder filled in from reference TRBV25-1 and TRBJ2-5): EADIYQTPRYLVIGTGKKITLECSQTMGHDKMYWYQQDPGMELHLIHYSYGVNSTEKGDLSSESTVSRIRTEHFPLTLESARPSHTSQYLCASSDRGQGVGPALETQYFGPGTRLLVL.

The chain is built from TRBV7-6 and TRBJ2-1; the D is unclear. The germline gives CDR1 SGHVS, CDR2 FNYEAQ. V was shortened by 6 bases and J by 0 bases, with 9 bases between the two germline ends. This CDR3 is 14 amino acids long. This chain's CDR3 is CASSGEFSYNEQFF. For the CDR3, the DNA is TGTGCCAGCAGTGGGGAATTCTCCTACAATGAGCAGTTCTTC.

This chain connects TRBV6-6 to TRBJ2-5; the D is unclear. Matching the DNA end better, TRBJ2-7 makes the J call doubtful. Per germline, CDR1 MNHNY and CDR2 SVGAGI (reference sequence). This CDR3 has 15 amino acids. The CDR3 loop reads CASTDPSGGPYEQYF. Written as DNA, the CDR3 is TGTGCCAGCACCGACCCGTCAGGCGGTCCCTACGAGCAGTACTTC.